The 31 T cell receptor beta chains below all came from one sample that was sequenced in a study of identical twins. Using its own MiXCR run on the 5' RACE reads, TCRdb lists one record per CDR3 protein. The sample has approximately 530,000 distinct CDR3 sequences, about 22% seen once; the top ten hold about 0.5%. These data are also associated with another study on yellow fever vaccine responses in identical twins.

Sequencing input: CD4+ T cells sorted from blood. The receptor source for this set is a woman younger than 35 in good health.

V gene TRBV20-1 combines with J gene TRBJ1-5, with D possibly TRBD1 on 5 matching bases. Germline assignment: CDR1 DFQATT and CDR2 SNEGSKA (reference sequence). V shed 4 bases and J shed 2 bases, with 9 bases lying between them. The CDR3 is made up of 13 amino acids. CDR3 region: CSATGGGNQPQHF. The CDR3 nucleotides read TGCAGTGCTACAGGAGGGGGCAATCAGCCCCAGCATTTT.

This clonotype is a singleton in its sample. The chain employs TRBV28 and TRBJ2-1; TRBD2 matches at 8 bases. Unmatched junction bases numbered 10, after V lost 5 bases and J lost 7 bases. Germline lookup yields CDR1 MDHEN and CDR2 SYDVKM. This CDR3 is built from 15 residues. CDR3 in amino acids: CASSVQGAGVNEQFF. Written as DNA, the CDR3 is TGTGCCAGCAGTGTCCAGGGAGCGGGGGTGAATGAGCAGTTCTTC.

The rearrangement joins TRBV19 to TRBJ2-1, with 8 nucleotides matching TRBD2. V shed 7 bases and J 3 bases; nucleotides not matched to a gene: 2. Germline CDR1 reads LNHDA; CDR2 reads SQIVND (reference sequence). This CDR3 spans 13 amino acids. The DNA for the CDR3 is TGTGCCAGTATGAGCGGGGGCTACAATGAGCAGTTCTTC. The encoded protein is CASMSGGYNEQFF.

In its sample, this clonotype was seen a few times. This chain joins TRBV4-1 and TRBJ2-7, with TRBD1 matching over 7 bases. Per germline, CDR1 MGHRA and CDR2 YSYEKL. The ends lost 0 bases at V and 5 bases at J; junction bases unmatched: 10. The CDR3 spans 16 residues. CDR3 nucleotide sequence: TGCGCCAGCAGCCAAGATTGGGGCGGCAGGGGGAACGAGCAGTACGTC. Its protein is CASSQDWGGRGNEQYV.

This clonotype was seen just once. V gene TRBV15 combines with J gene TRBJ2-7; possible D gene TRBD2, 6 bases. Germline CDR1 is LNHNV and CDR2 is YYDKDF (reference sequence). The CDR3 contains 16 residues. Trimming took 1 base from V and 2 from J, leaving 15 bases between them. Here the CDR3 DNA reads TGTGCCACCAGCAGAGCCCCGGACTATGGGGCCTACGAGCAGTACTTC. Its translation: CATSRAPDYGAYEQYF.

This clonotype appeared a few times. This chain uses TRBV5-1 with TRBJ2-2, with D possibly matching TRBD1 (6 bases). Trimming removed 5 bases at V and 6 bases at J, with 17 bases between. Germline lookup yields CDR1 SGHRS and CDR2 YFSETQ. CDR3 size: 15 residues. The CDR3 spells CASSSEKKGAGELFF. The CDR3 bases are TGCGCCAGCAGTTCAGAGAAGAAGGGGGCCGGGGAGCTGTTTTTT.

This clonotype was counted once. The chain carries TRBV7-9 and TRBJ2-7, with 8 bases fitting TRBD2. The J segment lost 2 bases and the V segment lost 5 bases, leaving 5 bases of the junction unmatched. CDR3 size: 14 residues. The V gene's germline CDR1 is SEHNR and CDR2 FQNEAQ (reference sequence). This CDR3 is CASSQLAVPYEQYF. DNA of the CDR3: TGTGCCAGCAGCCAACTAGCGGTCCCCTACGAGCAGTACTTC.

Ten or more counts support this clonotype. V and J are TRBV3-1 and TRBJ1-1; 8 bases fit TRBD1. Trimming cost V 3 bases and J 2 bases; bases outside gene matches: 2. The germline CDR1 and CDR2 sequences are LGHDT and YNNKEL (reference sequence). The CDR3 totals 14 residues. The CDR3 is CASSQAGGNTEAFF. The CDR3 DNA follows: TGTGCCAGCAGCCAGGCAGGGGGCAACACTGAAGCTTTCTTT.

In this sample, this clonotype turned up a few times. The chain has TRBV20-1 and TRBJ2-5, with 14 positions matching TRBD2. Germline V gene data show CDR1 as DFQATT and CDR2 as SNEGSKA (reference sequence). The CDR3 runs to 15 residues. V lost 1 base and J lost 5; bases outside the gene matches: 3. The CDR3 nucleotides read TGCAGTGCTAGAGGGGGACTAGCGGGAGTGGAGACCCAGTACTTC. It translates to CSARGGLAGVETQYF.

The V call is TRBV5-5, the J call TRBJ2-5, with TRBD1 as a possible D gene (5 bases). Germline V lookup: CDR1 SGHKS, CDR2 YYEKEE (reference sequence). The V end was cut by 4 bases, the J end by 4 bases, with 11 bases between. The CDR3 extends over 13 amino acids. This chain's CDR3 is CASSPGRPETQYF. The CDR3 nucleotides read TGTGCCAGCAGCCCAGGGCGCCCAGAGACCCAGTACTTC.

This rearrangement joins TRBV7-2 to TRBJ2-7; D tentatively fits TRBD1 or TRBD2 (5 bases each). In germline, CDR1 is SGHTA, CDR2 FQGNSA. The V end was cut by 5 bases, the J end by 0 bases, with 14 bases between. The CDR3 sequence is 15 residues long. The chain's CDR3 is CASSPGTHVSYEQYF. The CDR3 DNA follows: TGTGCCAGCAGCCCCGGGACCCACGTCTCCTACGAGCAGTACTTC.

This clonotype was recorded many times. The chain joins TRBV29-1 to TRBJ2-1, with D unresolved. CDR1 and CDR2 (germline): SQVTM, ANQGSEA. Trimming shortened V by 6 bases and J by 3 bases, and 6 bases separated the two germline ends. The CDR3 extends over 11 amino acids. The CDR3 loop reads CSVGNYNEQFF. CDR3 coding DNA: TGCAGCGTAGGGAACTACAATGAGCAGTTCTTC.

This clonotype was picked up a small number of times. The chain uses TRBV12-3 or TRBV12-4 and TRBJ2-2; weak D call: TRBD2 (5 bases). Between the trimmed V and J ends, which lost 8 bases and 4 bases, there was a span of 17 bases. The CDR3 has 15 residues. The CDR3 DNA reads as TGTGCCAGCGCCCCTCGGGGTTCCTTCACCGGGGAGCTGTTTTTT. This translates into CASAPRGSFTGELFF.

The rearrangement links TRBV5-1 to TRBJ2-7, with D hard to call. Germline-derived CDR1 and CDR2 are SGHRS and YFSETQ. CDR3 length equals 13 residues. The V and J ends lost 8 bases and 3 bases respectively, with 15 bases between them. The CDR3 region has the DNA TGCGCCAGAGCGAGTGGACCGGTCTACGAGCAGTACGTC. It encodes CARASGPVYEQYV.

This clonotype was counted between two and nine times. CDR3: CAISDRTGVATGELFF. The CDR3 DNA reads as TGTGCCATCAGTGACAGGACAGGGGTGGCCACCGGGGAGCTGTTTTTT. The rearrangement joins TRBV10-3 to TRBJ2-2, with 9 bases aligning to TRBD1. Germline trimming cut 3 bases from V and 4 bases from J; bases unmatched to any gene: 6. The CDR3 extends over 16 amino acids. The V gene's germline CDR1 is ENHRY and CDR2 SYGVKD.

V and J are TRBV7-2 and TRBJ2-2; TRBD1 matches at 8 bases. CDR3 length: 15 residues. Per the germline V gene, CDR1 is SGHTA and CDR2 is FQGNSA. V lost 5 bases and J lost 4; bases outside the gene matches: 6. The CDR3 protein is CASSDRQGITGELFF. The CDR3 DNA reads TGTGCCAGCAGCGATAGACAGGGGATCACCGGGGAGCTGTTTTTT.

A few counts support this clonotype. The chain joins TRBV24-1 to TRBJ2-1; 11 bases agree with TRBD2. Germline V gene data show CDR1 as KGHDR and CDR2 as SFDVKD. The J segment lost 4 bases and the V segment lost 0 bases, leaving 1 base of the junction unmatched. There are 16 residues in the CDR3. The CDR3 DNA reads TGTGCCACCAGTGATTTGGGGACTAGCGGATACAATGAGCAGTTCTTC. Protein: CATSDLGTSGYNEQFF.

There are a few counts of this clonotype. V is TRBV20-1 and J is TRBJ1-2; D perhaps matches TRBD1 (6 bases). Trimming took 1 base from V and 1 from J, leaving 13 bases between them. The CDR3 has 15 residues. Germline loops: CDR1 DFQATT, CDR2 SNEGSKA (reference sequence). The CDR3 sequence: CSARGRDTYNYGYTF. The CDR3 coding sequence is TGCAGTGCTAGAGGAAGGGACACCTATAACTATGGCTACACCTTC.

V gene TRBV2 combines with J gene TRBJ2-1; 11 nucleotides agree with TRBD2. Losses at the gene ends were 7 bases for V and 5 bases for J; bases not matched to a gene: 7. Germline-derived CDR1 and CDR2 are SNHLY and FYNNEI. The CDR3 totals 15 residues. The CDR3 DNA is TGTGCCAGCACTCTGACTAGCGGGAATCACAATGAGCAGTTCTTC. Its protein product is CASTLTSGNHNEQFF.

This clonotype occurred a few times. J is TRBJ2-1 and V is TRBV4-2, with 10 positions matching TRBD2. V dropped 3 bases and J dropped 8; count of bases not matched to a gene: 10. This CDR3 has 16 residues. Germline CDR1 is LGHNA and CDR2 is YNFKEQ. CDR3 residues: CASSHDRTSGGDEQFF. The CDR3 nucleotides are TGTGCCAGCAGCCACGACAGGACTAGCGGAGGAGATGAGCAGTTCTTC.

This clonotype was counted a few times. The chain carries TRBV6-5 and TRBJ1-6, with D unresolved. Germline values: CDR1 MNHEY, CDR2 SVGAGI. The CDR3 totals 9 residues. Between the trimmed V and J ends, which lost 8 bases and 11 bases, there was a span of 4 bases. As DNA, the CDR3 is TGTGCCAGCGGGCCACCCCTCCACTTT. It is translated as CASGPPLHF.

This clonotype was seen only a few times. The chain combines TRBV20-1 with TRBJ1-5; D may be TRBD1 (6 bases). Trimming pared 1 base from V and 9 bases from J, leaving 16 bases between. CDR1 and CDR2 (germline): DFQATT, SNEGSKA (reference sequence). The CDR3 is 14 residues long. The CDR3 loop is CSARGGTTASPQHF. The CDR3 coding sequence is TGCAGTGCTAGAGGAGGGACAACGGCTTCGCCCCAGCATTTT.

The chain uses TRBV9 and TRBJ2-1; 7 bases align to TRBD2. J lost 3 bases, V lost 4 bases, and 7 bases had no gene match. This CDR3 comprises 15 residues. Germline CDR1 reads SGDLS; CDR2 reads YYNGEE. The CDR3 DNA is TGTGCCAGCAGCATAAGCGGGAACGTCTACAATGAGCAGTTCTTC. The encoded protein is CASSISGNVYNEQFF.

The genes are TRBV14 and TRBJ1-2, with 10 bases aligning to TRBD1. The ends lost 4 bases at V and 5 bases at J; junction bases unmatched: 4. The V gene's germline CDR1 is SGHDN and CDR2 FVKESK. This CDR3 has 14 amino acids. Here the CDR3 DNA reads TGTGCCAGCAGCCCAGACAGGGGGCAATATGGCTACACCTTC. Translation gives CASSPDRGQYGYTF.

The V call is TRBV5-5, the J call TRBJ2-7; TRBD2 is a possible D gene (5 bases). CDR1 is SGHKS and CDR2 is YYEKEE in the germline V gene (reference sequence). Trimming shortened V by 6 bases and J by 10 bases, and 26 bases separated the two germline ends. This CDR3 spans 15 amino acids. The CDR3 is CASTFSRGLRVEQYV. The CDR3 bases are TGTGCCAGCACCTTCTCACGAGGACTGAGGGTAGAACAGTACGTC.

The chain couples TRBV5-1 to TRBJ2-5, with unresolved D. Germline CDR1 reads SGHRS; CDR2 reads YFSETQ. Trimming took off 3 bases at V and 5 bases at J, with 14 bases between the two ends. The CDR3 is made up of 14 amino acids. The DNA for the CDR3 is TGCGCCAGCAGCTCCACCGTAACCTTGGAGACCCAGTACTTC. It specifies CASSSTVTLETQYF.

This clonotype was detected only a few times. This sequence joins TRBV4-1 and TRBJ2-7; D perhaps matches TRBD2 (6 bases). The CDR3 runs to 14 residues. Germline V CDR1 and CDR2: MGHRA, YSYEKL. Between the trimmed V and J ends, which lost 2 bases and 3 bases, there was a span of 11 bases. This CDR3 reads CASSQSTSFYEQYF. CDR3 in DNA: TGCGCCAGCAGCCAAAGCACTAGCTTCTACGAGCAGTACTTC.

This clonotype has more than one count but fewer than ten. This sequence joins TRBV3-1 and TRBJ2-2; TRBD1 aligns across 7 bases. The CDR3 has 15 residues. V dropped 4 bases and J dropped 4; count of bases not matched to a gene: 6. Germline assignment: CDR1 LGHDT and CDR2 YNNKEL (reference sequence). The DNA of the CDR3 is TGTGCCAGCAGCCTGACAGGGAAGGGCACCGGGGAGCTGTTTTTT. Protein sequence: CASSLTGKGTGELFF. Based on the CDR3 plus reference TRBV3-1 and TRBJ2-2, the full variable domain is DTAVSQTPKYLVTQMGNDKSIKCEQNLGHDTMYWYKQDSKKFLKIMFSYNNKELIINETVPNRFSPKSPDKAHLNLHINSLELGDSAVYFCASSLTGKGTGELFFGEGSRLTVL.

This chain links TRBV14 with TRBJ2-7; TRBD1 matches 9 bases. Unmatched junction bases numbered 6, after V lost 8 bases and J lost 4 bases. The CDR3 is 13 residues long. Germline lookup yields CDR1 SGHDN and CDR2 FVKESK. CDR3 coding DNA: TGTGCCAGCCTGGGACAGGGCGCATACGAGCAGTACTTC. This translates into CASLGQGAYEQYF.

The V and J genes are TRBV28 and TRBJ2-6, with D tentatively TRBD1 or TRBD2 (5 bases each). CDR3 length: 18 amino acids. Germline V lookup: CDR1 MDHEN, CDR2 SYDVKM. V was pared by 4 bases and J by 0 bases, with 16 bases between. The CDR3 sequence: CASSSPGRSVSGANVLTF. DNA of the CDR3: TGTGCCAGCAGTTCACCGGGACGGTCCGTCTCTGGGGCCAACGTCCTGACTTTC.

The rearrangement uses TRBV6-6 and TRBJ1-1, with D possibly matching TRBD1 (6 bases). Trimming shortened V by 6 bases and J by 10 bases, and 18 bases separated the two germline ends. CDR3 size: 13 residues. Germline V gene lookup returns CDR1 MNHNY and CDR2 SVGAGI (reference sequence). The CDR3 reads CASSSGHGRGAFF. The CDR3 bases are TGTGCCAGCAGCTCAGGCCACGGCAGGGGAGCTTTCTTT.